Described below is a single T cell receptor (beta chain) sequence and its context. This clone was seen only a few times. Its antigen has not been determined. No per-base quality is available; no much larger clone lies one base away. This record comes from a study of cytomegalovirus exposure and HLA in healthy donors (dated by TCRdb to 2015 to 2018). With regard to the full study: An earlier analysis of several hundred of the donors reported approximately 300 Gb of sequence data and some 110 million unique TCR beta sequences obtained from roughly 180 million T cells. A separate validation cohort of about 110 different subjects was used in addition to the 666-subject first cohort. Four or five DR-DQ haplotypes were handled as single units for association and clustering because linkage in the cohort was strong. In a later genetic analysis, genome-wide SNP genotypes for about three fifths of the 666 donors were used, and that subset was treated as a discovery cohort. The study aimed to test whether cataloging public T cell receptors could reveal signatures of past pathogen exposure. To predict cytomegalovirus infection status, the study combined high-throughput TCR immunosequencing, statistical association of individual TCRs with disease status, and machine learning. Among some 400 genotyped donors of the cohort, an average of around 220,000 unique TCR beta nucleotide sequences was sequenced per donor, of which roughly 17% were non-productive. A later analysis re-analyzed previously published TCR beta repertoires from about 730 donors and added high-resolution HLA genotyping to study TCR occurrence patterns. The T cell repertoires of about 700 subjects were profiled by immunosequencing and related to cytomegalovirus serostatus. To decide whether each TCR beta V gene segment behaved as functional or pseudogenic, an earlier analysis of approximately 600 of the donors relied on high-throughput TCR beta sequencing. Every repertoire in the discovery cohort had been generated on one and the same sequencing platform. Among the 398 genotyped donors, around 81% belonged to the genetic ancestry cluster associated with self-reported Caucasian donors. Approximately 330 gigabases of sequencing data and around 85 million unique TCR sequences made up an early release that covered 640 HLA-typed donors. Donor age, sex, ethnicity and CMV serostatus were collected together with the repertoire data. Class I and class II HLA loci were covered by the typing at four-digit resolution. Rather than using new phenotypic data, the later analysis identified candidate immune exposures from TCR beta sequences and from how often those sequences occurred across donors. The number of donors typed differed by locus, with about 629-630 for A, B, C, DRB1 and DQB1, roughly 550 for DQA1, nearly 610 for DPA1, and some 440 for DPB1.

Library preparation used the immunoSEQ multiplex PCR assay. The multiplex PCR relied on a mix of 60 forward primers for TCR Vbeta segments and 13 reverse primers for TCR Jbeta segments. A multiplex PCR assay on genomic DNA amplified the CDR3 region of rearranged TCR beta genes. Amplified TCR beta libraries were sequenced as 87-base-pair reads on the Illumina HiSeq System. On the authors' methods: In a later analysis, 77 million or so unique TCR beta chains were counted across the approximately 620 repertoires, and roughly 10 million of these chains were shared by at least two donors. Raw reads were error-corrected and collapsed into unique sequences with a nearest-neighbor algorithm that merged closely related sequences to remove PCR and sequencing errors. Alignment of CDR3 sequences to IMGT reference sequences was used to assign V, D and J gene segments. For a sequence to be retained, at least a six-nucleotide match to both a V gene segment and a J gene segment was required. Rearrangements were called productive when the CDR3 lacked stop codons and stayed in frame with V and J; all others were non-productive. Following IMGT convention, CDR3 was defined as the stretch from the second conserved V-encoded cysteine up to the conserved J-encoded phenylalanine. In an earlier analysis of more than 550 of the donors, sequences lacking an unambiguous match to a single V gene segment were excluded. In an earlier analysis of some 590 of the donors, V segments were called functional above 56.7% productive rearrangements and were called segregating when the between-donor standard deviation exceeded 5%. A statistical classification framework was developed to diagnose cytomegalovirus status using the catalog of TCR beta chain sequences. A later analysis assigned V and J genes by comparing TCR nucleotide sequences with IMGT/GENE-DB human TR gene sequences. The TCRdist pipeline was used in a later analysis to assign CDR3 sequences and most-parsimonious VDJ recombination scenarios. A later analysis defined each TCR beta chain by its CDR3 amino acid sequence plus V-gene family, and excluded reads lacking a unique V-gene family. In a later analysis, fewer than 600 highly shared, low-generation-probability nucleotide sequences were removed to address suspected cross-contamination and a sequencing artifact. In a later analysis, a clonal expansion index was calculated for each public chain from normalized within-repertoire ranks of inferred template counts. In a later analysis, generation probabilities were computed using a VDJ recombination model fitted to out-of-frame rearrangements, and the results were checked against IGoR. Hypergeometric tests were used in a later analysis to score TCR-TCR, TCR-HLA and TCR-CMV co-occurrence, with a repertoire-size bias correction applied to the TCR pairs. False discovery rates were estimated in a later analysis by permuting HLA or CMV assignments 20 times. In a later analysis, co-occurring TCRs were grouped using DBSCAN, with TCRdist sequence similarity added in when clustering inside HLA-allele-positive subsets. Repertoires with fewer than 30,000 or more than 120,000 public chains were left out of co-occurrence clustering, as were five repertoires with anomalous nucleotide sharing. TCRdb holds this immuneACCESS table with in-frame rearrangements only. Some clones are missing; in checked studies, unresolved V genes explain under half, and the rest has no known cause. V and J calls and clone size are given by that table; D and trimming were obtained from the DNA. The sample table lists 95,000 to 150,000 clones, approximately 17% of them with a count of one. Approximately 2.6% of the sample lies in the top ten.

Paper-wide results and their limitations: The authors suggested that the approach could potentially be extended to other disease states and immunological phenotypes. A total of 164 TCR beta chains were listed by the study as associated with cytomegalovirus. A later analysis found that TCR association rates varied across HLA loci, with DRB1 alleles showing the most associated TCRs and HLA-C alleles the fewest. When HLA alleles, especially DR and DQ, strongly co-occurred, attributing TCR associations to individual alleles was difficult. Specific HLA alleles were associated with 15,000 to 20,000 TCR beta sequences at a false discovery rate of 0.05 in a later analysis. A further reported finding was that TCR beta sequences accurately predicted the HLA-A and HLA-B alleles for most subjects in the first cohort. In a later genetic analysis, fewer N-insertions in productive TCRs were reported among donors in an Asian-associated ancestry cluster than the approximately 630-donor mean. The only immune exposure information available for the cohort was CMV serostatus. In a later analysis, HLA-associated TCR beta chains were found to be more clonally expanded and to have lower generation probabilities than equally common non-associated chains. Some IMGT-functional V segments, including TRBV6-2 and TRBV6-3, could not be distinguished by the 87-base-pair reads and were therefore excluded. Because HLA typing was unavailable for some donors at each locus, only the typed subset was used in association tests. The sequencing pipeline was judged likely to have produced a cluster of highly shared sequence variants as a technical artifact. In vitro tests confirmed that a few of the cytomegalovirus-associated TCR beta chains recognize cytomegalovirus antigens. Broadly in line with IMGT annotations, most TCR beta V segments showed up in productive rearrangements about 87% or about 30% of the time in an earlier analysis of several hundred of the donors. Most CMV-associated TCR beta chains appeared to be HLA-restricted in a later analysis, and the HLA associations seemed to be driven largely by CMV exposure. Only TCR beta chains were sequenced in this cohort, and the absence of alpha or paired-chain data limited detectable features. Because counts were too low, approximately 18 rarely observed V segments, including chromosome 9 orphons, were excluded from the earlier analysis of around 590 of the donors. Most TCR sequences were observed very rarely across donors, whereas some public TCRs were present in many individuals. The presence/absence analyses assumed that sequencing depth was roughly uniform across donors, and that assumption may not be true. An association between a missense DCLRE1C variant and V-gene and J-gene trimming of TCR beta chains was found in a later genetic analysis and replicated in an independent cohort. In both the original and validation cohorts, the classifier was reported to diagnose cytomegalovirus status with high specificity and sensitivity. A later analysis reported that several top co-occurrence clusters appeared linked to parvovirus B19, influenza, CMV and Epstein-Barr virus. Correlated functional status among segregating V segments might reflect linkage disequilibrium, but an unknown experimental factor could not be ruled out.

The cohort was made up of about 610 healthy bone marrow donors. Cohort members were all nominally healthy when sampled, although unrecorded immune exposures were likely present. The donor was CMV seropositive and was included in the group of about 290 seropositive cohort members. A peripheral blood sample was provided by each donor, and peripheral blood mononuclear cells were used for TCR beta sequencing. Genomic DNA was extracted from the blood cell samples with the Qiagen DNeasy Blood Extraction Kit. Germline trimming: 4 bases from V, 4 bases from J; junction bases outside gene matches: 5. Spanning cysteine to phenylalanine, the CDR3 consists of 14 amino acids. Only CDR3 DNA remains: 42 bases, in frame from the first base. The germline V gene gives CDR1 as SNHLY and CDR2 as FYNNEI.

Material for sequencing was PBMCs. The receptor chain draws on TRBV2 and TRBJ1-1; 8 of the junction bases match TRBD1. This TCR came from a female donor in good health and CMV-seropositive. The CDR3 protein sequence reads: CASSGQGMITEAFF. The DNA reads as follows: TGTGCCAGCAGTGGACAGGGGATGATCACTGAAGCTTTCTTT.